The present T cell receptor beta chain was sequenced within a study of cytomegalovirus exposure and HLA in healthy donors. 60 Vbeta and 13 Jbeta primers were used in PCR. Sequenced by immunoSEQ multiplex PCR; TCRdb stores in-frame clones only, minus some. Here the sample spans 160,000 or so clones, about 78% being singletons. There are 15 residues in the CDR3. Germline V gene sequence: CDR1 MNHNS, CDR2 SASEGT. The V and J ends lost 1 base and 3 bases respectively, with 10 bases between them. With regard to this clone: Its antigen is unidentified.

Study results and limitations: It was reported in a later analysis that an Asian-associated ancestry cluster showed fewer N-insertions than the roughly 660-donor mean. Testing in vitro showed three CMV-associated chains specific for CMV antigens. In a later analysis, TCR beta V- and J-gene trimming was associated with a missense DCLRE1C variant.

Source material: PBMCs. The V gene is TRBV6-1, the J gene TRBJ1-5, with a possible D match to TRBD1 (5 bases). The TCR originated in a man aged 55-75 years in good health and CMV-seronegative. CDR3 in amino acids: CASSEVGGYNQPQHF. CDR3 bases: TGTGCCAGCAGTGAAGTGGGGGGGTACAATCAGCCCCAGCATTTT.